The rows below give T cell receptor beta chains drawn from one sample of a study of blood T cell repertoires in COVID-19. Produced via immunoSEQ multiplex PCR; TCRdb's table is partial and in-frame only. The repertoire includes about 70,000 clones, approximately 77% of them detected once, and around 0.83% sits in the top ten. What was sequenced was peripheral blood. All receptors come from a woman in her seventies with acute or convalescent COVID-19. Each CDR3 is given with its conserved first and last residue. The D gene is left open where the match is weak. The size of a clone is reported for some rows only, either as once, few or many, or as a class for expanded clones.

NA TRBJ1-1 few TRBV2 TGTGCCAGCAGTGATCAGGGAAACACTGAAGCTTTCTTT CASSDQGNTEAFF
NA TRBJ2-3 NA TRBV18 TGTGCCAGCTCACCCGCAGATACGCAGTATTTT CASSPADTQYF
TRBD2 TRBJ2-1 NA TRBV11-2 TGTGCCAGCAGACCACTAGCGGGAGCTTACAATGAGCAGTTCTTC CASRPLAGAYNEQFF
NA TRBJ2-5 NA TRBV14 TGTGCCAGCAGCCAAGTTATTGTGCGGGGTTGGCCTGACCGAGAGACCCAGTACTTC CASSQVIVRGWPDRETQYF
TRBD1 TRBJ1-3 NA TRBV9 TGTGCCAGCAGCGTAGCTTTGGGACAGGGGATCTCTGGAAACACCATATATTTT CASSVALGQGISGNTIYF
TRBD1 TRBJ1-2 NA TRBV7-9 TGTGCCAGCAGCTTGGCCGGGACAGGGGGTATCTATGGCTACACCTTC CASSLAGTGGIYGYTF
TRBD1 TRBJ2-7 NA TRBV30 TGTGCCTGGAGTCCCACAGGGGGGCCAGGCGAGCAGTACTTC CAWSPTGGPGEQYF
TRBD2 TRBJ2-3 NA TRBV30 TGTGCCTGGAGTGGGGGGACTAGCGGAAGCACAGATACGCAGTATTTT CAWSGGTSGSTDTQYF
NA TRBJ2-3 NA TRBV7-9 TGTGCCAGCAGCTTTTCGCGGGATGAGGGTACGCAGTATTTT CASSFSRDEGTQYF
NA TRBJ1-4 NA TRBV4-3 TGCGCCAGCAGCCAAGAGGTCACAGGGCCGATCGTGAAACTGTTTTTT CASSQEVTGPIVKLFF
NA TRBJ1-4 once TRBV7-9 TGTGCCAGCAGTTACCCTGCGACAACTAATGAAAAACTGTTTTTT CASSYPATTNEKLFF
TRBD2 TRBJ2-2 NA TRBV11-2 TGTGCCAGCAGCGTCGGACTAGTACGGGGCACCGGGGAGCTGTTTTTT CASSVGLVRGTGELFF
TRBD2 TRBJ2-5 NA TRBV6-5 TGTGCCAGCAGTCCAGGACTAGCGAGGGAGACCCAGTACTTC CASSPGLARETQYF
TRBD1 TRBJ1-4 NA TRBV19 TGTGCCAGTAGTAGAGACAGGGGGCGAGAAAAACTGTTTTTT CASSRDRGREKLFF
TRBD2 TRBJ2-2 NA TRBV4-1 TGCGCCAGCAGCCAAGGGGGACTAGCGGGGGGCGGTACCGGGGAGCTGTTTTTT CASSQGGLAGGGTGELFF
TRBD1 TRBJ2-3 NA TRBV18 TGTGCCAGCTCGGGGACAGGGGGCGCCGGCACAGATACGCAGTATTTT CASSGTGGAGTDTQYF
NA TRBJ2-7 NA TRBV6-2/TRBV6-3 TGTGCCAGCAGTACAAACGGGGACTCTTACGAGCAGTACTTC CASSTNGDSYEQYF
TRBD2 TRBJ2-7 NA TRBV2 TGTGCCAGCAGCATGGGACTAGCGGGAGTTTACGAGCAGTACTTC CASSMGLAGVYEQYF
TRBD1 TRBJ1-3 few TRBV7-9 TGTGCCAGCAGCGAACAGGGGGCAGCTGGAAACACCATATATTTT CASSEQGAAGNTIYF
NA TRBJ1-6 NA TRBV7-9 TGTGCCAGCAGCTCAATGGGACAAAATAATTCACCCCTCCACTTT CASSSMGQNNSPLHF
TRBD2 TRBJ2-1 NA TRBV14 TGTGCCAGCAGCCAAGAGGTAGCGGGAGGACAAAAGCAGTTCTTC CASSQEVAGGQKQFF
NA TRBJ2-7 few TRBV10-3 TGTGCCATCAGTGAGCCCCGACAGTTCTACGAGCAGTACTTC CAISEPRQFYEQYF
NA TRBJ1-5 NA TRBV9 TGTGCCAGCAGCTCAGGGTCTCAGCCCCAGCATTTT CASSSGSQPQHF
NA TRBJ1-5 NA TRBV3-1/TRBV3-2 TGTGCCAGCAGCCGGGGGGGCAATCAGCCCCAGCATTTT CASSRGGNQPQHF
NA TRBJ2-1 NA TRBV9 TGTGCCAGCAGCGTAGTGGGGGGAGCGAGCTCCTACAATGAGCAGTTCTTC CASSVVGGASSYNEQFF